The 30 T cell receptor beta chains below come from one sample, sequenced in a study of blood T cell repertoires in COVID-19. TCRdb's table, derived via immunoSEQ multiplex PCR, lists solely in-frame clones and lacks some. The data show around 130,000 clones, roughly nine tenths seen once. The sample comprised peripheral blood. The source of these receptors is a human donor with COVID-19, enrolled during active disease. The donor label of this sample is uncertain.

This clone was seen only a few times. J is TRBJ1-2 and V is TRBV29-1; perhaps TRBD1 as D (6 bases). V gave up 5 bases and J gave up 1 base, with 8 bases separating them. This CDR3 region has 12 residues. Germline assignment: CDR1 SQVTM and CDR2 ANQGSEA. As DNA, the CDR3 is TGCAGCGTTAGGACAGATAACTATGGCTACACCTTC. This encodes CSVRTDNYGYTF.

The J gene is TRBJ2-1, the V gene TRBV19; TRBD2 matches 7 bases. V lost 3 bases and J lost 10; bases outside the gene matches: 6. The CDR3 extends over 13 amino acids. CDR1 is LNHDA, CDR2 SQIVND, per germline (reference sequence). The chain's CDR3 is CASSILAGLEQFF. CDR3 sequence (DNA): TGTGCCAGTAGTATCTTAGCGGGCCTGGAGCAGTTCTTC.

This chain links TRBV27 with TRBJ2-1; D perhaps matches TRBD1 (6 bases). V was pared by 5 bases and J by 3 bases, with 14 bases between. Germline V CDR1 and CDR2: MNHEY, SMNVEV (reference sequence). The CDR3 contains 15 residues. Here the CDR3 DNA reads TGTGCCAGCAGTCAGGGGCGATTCAGCTACAATGAGCAGTTCTTC. It encodes CASSQGRFSYNEQFF.

The chain uses TRBV6-5 and TRBJ1-1; TRBD1 is a possible D gene (6 bases). CDR1 and CDR2 (germline): MNHEY, SVGAGI. The CDR3 loop spans 15 amino acids. V was shortened by 6 bases and J by 2 bases, with 16 bases between the two germline ends. The CDR3 sequence: CASRLYTGINTEAFF. The CDR3 DNA reads TGTGCCAGCAGACTATATACAGGGATCAACACTGAAGCTTTCTTT.

This chain connects TRBV20-1 to TRBJ1-1; no definite D call. The CDR3 contains 10 residues. Trimming cost V 7 bases and J 8 bases, with 11 bases left between them. Germline V gene sequence: CDR1 DFQATT, CDR2 SNEGSKA (reference sequence). DNA of the CDR3: TGCAGTGTTCGGAGGATCGAAGCTTTCTTT. Its protein is CSVRRIEAFF.

V gene TRBV5-6 combines with J gene TRBJ2-1; TRBD2 is a possible D gene (5 bases). Per germline, CDR1 SGHDT and CDR2 YYEEEE. This CDR3 comprises 11 residues. V dropped 4 bases and J dropped 7 bases, with 6 bases sitting between them. CDR3 nucleotides: TGTGCCAGCAGCCGGGGTAATGAGCAGTTCTTC. The encoded protein is CASSRGNEQFF.

This chain connects TRBV5-1 to TRBJ1-4; D not certain. V lost 4 bases, J lost 6 bases, and 13 bases lay in between. The germline CDR1 and CDR2 sequences are SGHRS and YFSETQ. The CDR3 is made up of 14 amino acids. The CDR3 nucleotides read TGCGCCAGCAGCGTACAGCCGCGGGATGAAAAACTGTTTTTT. It specifies CASSVQPRDEKLFF.

V and J are TRBV11-1 and TRBJ1-4; D gene ambiguous. Trimming shortened V by 1 base and J by 3 bases, and 6 bases separated the two germline ends. Germline CDR1 is SGHAT and CDR2 is FQDESV (reference sequence). The CDR3 length is 14 residues. The CDR3 region has the DNA TGTGCCAGCAGCTTAGACACCTCTAATGAAAAACTGTTTTTT. Translating gives CASSLDTSNEKLFF. Supplemented by reference TRBV11-1 and TRBJ1-4, the full variable domain reads EAEVAQSPRYKITEKSQAVAFWCDPISGHATLYWYRQILGQGPELLVQFQDESVVDDSQLPKDRFSAERLKGVDSTLKIQPAELGDSAMYLCASSLDTSNEKLFFGSGTQLSVL.

The chain joins TRBV6-5 to TRBJ1-6, with TRBD1 identical over 7 bases. The CDR3 spans 13 residues. Unmatched junction bases numbered 3, after V lost 8 bases and J lost 5 bases. Germline V gives CDR1 MNHEY, CDR2 SVGAGI. The CDR3 loop reads CASSGQHNSPLHF. The CDR3 DNA reads TGTGCCAGCTCGGGACAGCATAATTCACCCCTCCACTTT.

The chain is built from TRBV6-5 and TRBJ1-3; 9 nucleotides line up with TRBD1. Germline loops: CDR1 MNHEY, CDR2 SVGAGI. The CDR3 loop spans 15 amino acids. Germline trimming cut 7 bases from V and 4 bases from J; bases unmatched to any gene: 8. The CDR3 DNA is TGTGCCAGCAATAAACAGGGGGCGACGGGAAACACCATATATTTT. Residues: CASNKQGATGNTIYF.

This clone was seen only once. CDR3: CASSQEDGEESSYNSPLHF. In DNA, the CDR3 is TGCGCCAGCAGCCAAGAAGATGGGGAGGAGAGCTCCTATAATTCACCCCTCCACTTT. The chain links TRBV4-1 to TRBJ1-6, with unresolved D. The germline V and J ends were trimmed by 0 bases and 0 bases, with 15 bases remaining between them. This CDR3 has 19 residues. CDR1 is MGHRA, CDR2 YSYEKL, per germline.

The rearrangement uses TRBV3-1 (or the pseudogene TRBV3-2) and TRBJ2-5, with a tentative D call TRBD1 (5 bases). The CDR3 has 18 residues. Trimming cost V 4 bases and J 3 bases, with 24 bases left between them. The germline V gene encodes CDR1 LGHDT and CDR2 YNNKEL (reference sequence). The CDR3, as DNA: TGTGCCAGCAGCCGCGCTGGGGCGATCTATCAGAACGAAGAGACCCAGTACTTC. This sequence encodes CASSRAGAIYQNEETQYF.

This chain links TRBV18 with TRBJ1-1; no clear D gene. The CDR3 has 15 amino acids. The germline gives CDR1 KGHSH, CDR2 LQKENI. Trimming removed 3 bases at V and 0 bases at J, with 11 bases between. CDR3 nucleotides: TGTGCCAGCTCACCCAAGACAATCATGAACACTGAAGCTTTCTTT. As protein: CASSPKTIMNTEAFF.

Comment on this clone: Germline and junction disagree at one end, which may indicate a read error. This chain uses TRBV18 with TRBJ2-7; D ambiguous. The CDR3 runs 11 residues. Germline assignment: CDR1 KGHSH and CDR2 LQKENI. The CDR3 nucleotides read TGTGCCAGCTCACCATGTCGGCGCGAGGACTTC. This gives the protein CASSPCRREDF.

Only one count was recorded for this clone. The rearrangement links TRBV6-5 to TRBJ2-1; 7 nucleotides match TRBD1. Per germline, CDR1 MNHEY and CDR2 SVGAGI. There are 13 residues in the CDR3. J lost 9 bases, V lost 7 bases, and 9 bases had no gene match. Here the CDR3 reads CASIKQGMGEQFF. CDR3 in DNA: TGTGCCAGCATTAAACAGGGGATGGGTGAGCAGTTCTTC.

The chain joins TRBV18 to TRBJ1-1; 9 bases map to TRBD1. Trimming cost V 3 bases and J 7 bases; bases outside gene matches: 3. Germline V gene lookup returns CDR1 KGHSH and CDR2 LQKENI. The CDR3 is 13 amino acids. This chain's CDR3 is CASSPGQGIEAFF. For the CDR3, the DNA is TGTGCCAGCTCACCGGGACAGGGTATTGAAGCTTTCTTT.

This chain links TRBV6-5 with TRBJ1-6, with 9 bases lining up with TRBD1. Trimming at V came to 0 bases and at J to 9 bases, leaving 6 bases not matched to a gene. Germline V gene lookup returns CDR1 MNHEY and CDR2 SVGAGI. The CDR3 is made up of 16 amino acids. The CDR3 nucleotides read TGTGCCAGCAGTTACTCGAGAGGGACAGGGATTTCACCCCTCCACTTT. This translates into CASSYSRGTGISPLHF.

The chain has TRBV6-5 and TRBJ2-2; unclear D gene. Trimming pared 7 bases from V and 1 base from J, leaving 10 bases between. In germline, CDR1 is MNHEY, CDR2 SVGAGI. This CDR3 is built from 14 residues. CDR3 residues: CASKLSRNTGELFF. The DNA of the CDR3 is TGTGCCAGCAAACTCTCGCGGAACACCGGGGAGCTGTTTTTT.

This chain joins TRBV5-1 and TRBJ1-2; 7 nucleotides align to TRBD1. The germline V gene has CDR1 SGHRS and CDR2 YFSETQ. V gave up 3 bases and J gave up 4 bases; unmatched junction bases: 3. CDR3 length: 13 residues. The chain's CDR3 is CASSWDSAYGYTF. DNA for the CDR3: TGCGCCAGCAGCTGGGACAGTGCCTATGGCTACACCTTC.

The genes are TRBV3-1 (or the pseudogene TRBV3-2) and TRBJ1-1; 8 nucleotides align to TRBD1. The CDR3 has 14 residues. V lost 4 bases, J lost 4 bases, and 5 bases stayed unmatched. CDR1 and CDR2 (germline): LGHDT, YNNKEL (reference sequence). The CDR3 loop reads CASSPQDRVTEAFF. CDR3 coding DNA: TGTGCCAGCAGCCCTCAGGACAGGGTCACTGAAGCTTTCTTT.

The chain couples TRBV3-1 (or the pseudogene TRBV3-2) to TRBJ2-1; 10 nucleotides agree with TRBD2. The V and J ends lost 7 bases and 9 bases, in that order; junction bases with no gene match: 12. Germline V gives CDR1 LGHDT, CDR2 YNNKEL (reference sequence). The CDR3 spans 15 residues. The CDR3 protein is CASTLGAGGPSEQFF. The CDR3 region has the DNA TGTGCCAGCACCCTTGGAGCGGGGGGGCCAAGTGAGCAGTTCTTC.

The sample holds one count of this clone. The chain combines TRBV3-1 (or the pseudogene TRBV3-2) with TRBJ2-7, with 15 positions matching TRBD2. The germline CDR1 and CDR2 sequences are LGHDT and YNNKEL (reference sequence). Trimming at V came to 6 bases and at J to 4 bases, leaving 4 bases not matched to a gene. The CDR3 spans 15 residues. This CDR3 is CASSSGTSGRYEQYF. The CDR3 region has the DNA TGTGCCAGCAGTTCCGGGACTAGCGGGAGGTACGAGCAGTACTTC.

This chain uses TRBV6-5 with TRBJ2-7, with D unclear. The CDR3 loop spans 11 amino acids. Trimming stripped 7 bases from V and 3 bases from J, with 7 bases between. Looked up from germline, CDR1 is MNHEY and CDR2 is SVGAGI. The CDR3 region has the DNA TGTGCCAGCACTATTTACTACGAGCAGTACTTC. This gives the protein CASTIYYEQYF.

V gene TRBV11-2 combines with J gene TRBJ1-2; no clear D gene. Germline V CDR1 and CDR2: SGHAT, FQNNGV. This CDR3 is 14 amino acids long. The V and J ends lost 0 bases and 2 bases respectively, with 7 bases between them. Here the CDR3 DNA reads TGTGCCAGCAGCTTAGATCAATCCAACTATGGCTACACCTTC. This sequence encodes CASSLDQSNYGYTF.

Only a few counts were recorded for this clone. The CDR3 is CASSWDSRAEAFF. CDR3 bases: TGCGCCAGCAGCTGGGACTCCAGGGCTGAAGCTTTCTTT. This rearrangement joins TRBV5-1 to TRBJ1-1; D is possibly TRBD1 (5 bases). Trimming took 3 bases from V and 6 from J, leaving 12 bases between them. CDR1 and CDR2 from the germline V gene are SGHRS and YFSETQ. The CDR3 is 13 amino acids.

This clone was recorded only once. The chain links TRBV7-3 to TRBJ2-1; D is possibly TRBD2 (5 bases). V lost 4 bases and J lost 0, with 7 bases in between. This CDR3 region has 14 residues. The germline V gene has CDR1 SGHTA and CDR2 FQGTGA. CDR3 sequence reads: CASSYTSSYNEQFF. The CDR3 DNA reads as TGTGCCAGCAGCTATACTAGCTCCTACAATGAGCAGTTCTTC.

This clone appeared a single time. This rearrangement joins TRBV5-1 to TRBJ2-5; perhaps TRBD2 as D (7 bases). The CDR3 covers 13 residues. CDR1 SGHRS and CDR2 YFSETQ come from the germline V gene. Trimming removed 3 bases at V and 5 bases at J, with 11 bases between. The CDR3 protein is CASSSGGGETQYF. In DNA, the CDR3 is TGCGCCAGCAGCTCGGGGGGCGGCGAGACCCAGTACTTC.

The J gene is TRBJ2-3, the V gene TRBV7-3, with a possible D match to TRBD1 (5 bases). With 5 bases removed from V and 4 bases from J, the gap between germline ends came to 22 bases. The CDR3 extends over 17 amino acids. Germline-derived CDR1 and CDR2 are SGHTA and FQGTGA. The CDR3 DNA follows: TGTGCCAGCAGCCCCAGCCAAGGGGTGGATGGGGCAGATACGCAGTATTTT. It is translated as CASSPSQGVDGADTQYF.

The chain couples TRBV5-4 to TRBJ2-3; TRBD1 might be the D (5 bases). The CDR3 length is 15 residues. Per the germline V gene, CDR1 is SGHNT and CDR2 is YYREEE (reference sequence). V shed 2 bases and J shed 0 bases, with 10 bases lying between them. CDR3 sequence reads: CASSFRQGSTDTQYF. In nucleotides, the CDR3 is TGTGCCAGCAGCTTTCGGCAGGGAAGCACAGATACGCAGTATTTT.

This rearrangement joins TRBV6-2 or TRBV6-3 to TRBJ2-1; the match to TRBD2 covers 8 bases. The CDR3 spans 19 residues. Germline trimming cut 5 bases from V and 0 bases from J; bases unmatched to any gene: 15. Germline V CDR1 and CDR2: MNHEY, SVGEGT. CDR3 loop: CASSTDSGVLSSSYNEQFF. The CDR3, as DNA: TGTGCCAGCAGTACAGATAGCGGGGTACTCTCCAGCTCCTACAATGAGCAGTTCTTC.